This T cell receptor (beta chain) was identified during a study of blood T cell repertoires in COVID-19. Study at large: The study drew acute and convalescent COVID-19 samples from the United States, Italy and Spain. T cells, B-cell-depleted T cells, or PBMCs supplied cDNA or gDNA.

Repertoires were generated with immunoSEQ multiplex PCR, while TCRdb's copy carries only in-frame clones and drops some. The repertoire has roughly 330,000 clones, approximately 88% of them found once; the top ten carry approximately 9.3%. Germline V lookup: CDR1 SGHRS, CDR2 YFSETQ. The CDR3 has 16 amino acids. Trimming removed 4 bases from V and 7 bases from J; junction bases left unmatched: 11. This TCR derives from a man aged 25 to 40 with COVID-19, enrolled during active disease. V and J are TRBV5-1 and TRBJ2-1; 10 nucleotides match TRBD2. The sequenced sample was peripheral blood. The CDR3 nucleotides read TGCGCCAGCAGCAAAGCGGGAGGGGCCGTCGGAAATGAGCAGTTCTTC. The encoded protein is CASSKAGGAVGNEQFF. The whole variable domain, filled in from reference TRBV5-1 and TRBJ2-1, reads KAGVTQTPRYLIKTRGQQVTLSCSPISGHRSVSWYQQTPGQGLQFLFEYFSETQRNKGNFPGRFSGRQFSNSRSEMNVSTLELGDSALYLCASSKAGGAVGNEQFFGPGTRLTVL.